Below, 14 T cell receptor beta chains from the same sample are listed, as sequenced in a study of regulatory T cells in long-lasting Graves disease. Time point specified: newly diagnosed GD, antithyroid drugs for less than 3 months. Researchers made the TCR library from RNA that was extracted from PBMCs. With iRepertoire HTBI primers and Arm-PCR of CDR3 regions, TCR beta libraries were built. Each CDR3 protein gets one entry after TCRdb re-called the multiplex PCR reads with MiXCR. Among under 300,000 distinct CDR3 sequences listed, roughly 21% were seen once. The specimen was peripheral blood mononuclear cells (PBMCs), collected at new diagnosis, from a patient treated with antithyroid drugs. The receptors stem from a female donor with Graves disease.

As to this clonotype: Being one base from a much bigger clone, this may be a read error. V usage is TRBV10-3 and J usage is TRBJ2-3; 7 bases are a match to TRBD2. There are 14 residues in the CDR3. V lost 5 bases and J lost 4; bases outside the gene matches: 6. Germline V lookup: CDR1 ENHRY, CDR2 SYGVKD. CDR3 DNA sequence: TGTGCCATCAGTTACGGGAGCGGGGCAGATACGCAGTATTTT. Residues: CAISYGSGADTQYF.

This clonotype was counted at least ten times. The CDR3 DNA follows: TGTGCCAGCAGCTTAGCGGGACAGTATAATTCACCCCTCCACTTT. Translating gives CASSLAGQYNSPLHF. The chain carries TRBV11-2 and TRBJ1-6; 7 bases match TRBD1. Unmatched junction bases numbered 1, after V lost 1 base and J lost 4 bases. The CDR3 spans 15 residues. Germline V lookup: CDR1 SGHAT, CDR2 FQNNGV.

In this sample, this clonotype turned up many times. V gene TRBV28 combines with J gene TRBJ2-5, with 8 bases lining up with TRBD2. V shed 6 bases and J 5 bases; nucleotides not matched to a gene: 11. Germline V gene data show CDR1 as MDHEN and CDR2 as SYDVKM. This CDR3 has 15 amino acids. CDR3 nucleotide sequence: TGTGCCAGCAGCACGGGGGGGGGGGCAGGTGAGACCCAGTACTTC. Translating gives CASSTGGGAGETQYF. Together with reference TRBV28 and TRBJ2-5, the CDR3 gives the full variable domain: DVKVTQSSRYLVKRTGEKVFLECVQDMDHENMFWYRQDPGLGLRLIYFSYDVKMKEKGDIPEGYSVSREKKERFSLILESASTNQTSMYLCASSTGGGAGETQYFGPGTRLLVL.

This clonotype was picked up many times. This sequence joins TRBV20-1 and TRBJ2-7; weak D call: TRBD2 (5 bases). The CDR3 is 14 amino acids. The germline V and J ends were trimmed by 3 bases and 0 bases, with 12 bases remaining between them. The germline V gene encodes CDR1 DFQATT and CDR2 SNEGSKA (reference sequence). The CDR3 DNA follows: TGCAGTGCTAGTTGGACGGGGAACTCCTACGAGCAGTACTTC. Translated: CSASWTGNSYEQYF.

The chain recombines TRBV7-3 with TRBJ1-5, with 8 bases matching TRBD1. Trimming cost V 5 bases and J 5 bases; bases outside gene matches: 5. This CDR3 contains 14 residues. The V gene's germline CDR1 is SGHTA and CDR2 FQGTGA. CDR3: CASSGQGLDQPQHF. The CDR3 nucleotides are TGTGCCAGCAGCGGACAGGGTCTGGATCAGCCCCAGCATTTT.

Remarks on this clonotype: With a far larger clone one base away, a read error is the likely cause. The rearrangement joins TRBV2 to TRBJ2-7; the match to TRBD2 covers 8 bases. The germline V gene encodes CDR1 SNHLY and CDR2 FYNNEI. This CDR3 contains 20 residues. The ends lost 5 bases at V and 1 base at J; junction bases unmatched: 22. The CDR3: CASSSRVKFIGRGASYEQYF. In nucleotides, the CDR3 is TGTGCCAGCAGTTCTCGGGTTAAGTTTATAGGGCGGGGGGCGTCCTACGAGCAGTACTTC.

V and J are TRBV4-1 and TRBJ2-7, with 9 bases that match TRBD1. The CDR3 contains 17 residues. V was clipped by 4 bases and J by 5 bases; unmatched bases: 15. CDR1 and CDR2 from the germline V gene are MGHRA and YSYEKL. CDR3 residues: CASSRILPGQGFDEQYF. In DNA, the CDR3 is TGCGCCAGCAGCCGCATTCTACCGGGACAGGGTTTCGACGAGCAGTACTTC.

This clonotype was seen ten or more times. Here the CDR3 DNA reads TGTGCCAGCAGCCGGGGACAGGCGAACACTGAAGCTTTCTTT. Its translation is CASSRGQANTEAFF. J is TRBJ1-1 and V is TRBV11-3; 8 bases map to TRBD1. This CDR3 is built from 14 residues. The J segment lost 1 base and the V segment lost 5 bases, leaving 3 bases of the junction unmatched. In germline, CDR1 is SGHNT, CDR2 YENEEA.

This clonotype has ten or more counts. This chain joins TRBV3-1 and TRBJ1-6; D is unresolved. This CDR3 is built from 12 residues. Germline CDR1 and CDR2: LGHDT and YNNKEL (reference sequence). The ends were cut back, 0 bases at V and 11 bases at J, with 5 bases in the middle. The CDR3 protein is CASSQDGPPLHF. In DNA form, the CDR3 reads TGTGCCAGCAGCCAAGATGGGCCACCCCTCCACTTT.

In this sample, this clonotype turned up many times. V and J are TRBV6-5 and TRBJ1-5; the D is unclear. The CDR3 extends over 16 amino acids. Trimming shortened V by 2 bases and J by 2 bases, and 13 bases separated the two germline ends. Looked up from germline, CDR1 is MNHEY and CDR2 is SVGAGI. The CDR3 reads CASSYPPNRGNQPQHF. In DNA form, the CDR3 reads TGTGCCAGCAGTTACCCCCCAAATAGGGGCAATCAGCCCCAGCATTTT.

This clonotype was counted many times. The gene calls are TRBV7-2 and TRBJ2-1, with 8 bases identical to TRBD2. The CDR3 extends over 16 amino acids. Trimming took 3 bases from V and 9 from J; bases not matched to a gene: 13. Germline V gives CDR1 SGHTA, CDR2 FQGNSA. DNA of the CDR3: TGTGCCAGCAGCTTTCTTTCAACGGGAGGGCGAGGTGAGCAGTTCTTC. Protein: CASSFLSTGGRGEQFF.

This clonotype has a count of ten or more. The V call is TRBV4-1, the J call TRBJ2-7, with a tentative D call TRBD2 (6 bases). The CDR3 is 13 amino acids. The germline gives CDR1 MGHRA, CDR2 YSYEKL. The V and J ends lost 4 bases and 4 bases respectively, with 11 bases between them. The CDR3 DNA sequence: TGCGCCAGCAGCCCCGGGACTCAATACGAGCAGTACTTC. This translates into CASSPGTQYEQYF.

Points on this clonotype: This could be a read error, since a much larger clone is one nucleotide away. V is TRBV4-1 and J is TRBJ2-7, with D perhaps given as TRBD1 or TRBD2 (5 bases each). Germline CDR1 MGHRA, CDR2 YSYEKL. The CDR3 totals 15 residues. DNA for the CDR3: TGCGCCGGCAGCCAAGATGTGAATGGGGGATACGAGCAGTACTTC. Residues: CAGSQDVNGGYEQYF.

This clonotype appeared many times. The chain combines TRBV7-2 with TRBJ1-2; 10 nucleotides line up with TRBD1. The germline gives CDR1 SGHTA, CDR2 FQGNSA. This CDR3 comprises 12 residues. V shed 6 bases and J 8 bases; nucleotides not matched to a gene: 3. The CDR3 sequence is CASSRTGGGYTF. The CDR3 nucleotides are TGTGCCAGCAGTAGGACAGGGGGAGGCTACACCTTC.